Detailed here is one T cell receptor (beta chain). Its target is unknown. Trimming removed 6 bases from V and 13 bases from J, with 16 bases in between. The CDR3 loop spans 13 amino acids. Germline assignment: CDR1 MDHEN and CDR2 SYDVKM. Clones were sequenced by immunoSEQ multiplex PCR, and TCRdb holds only the in-frame ones, with some missing. The data contain some 14,000 clones, roughly 72% of them singletons. The data were taken from a study of T cells after posttransplantation cyclophosphamide. Broader study findings: Donor-recipient repertoire similarity was low at 1-2 months, rising over year one.

This sequence originates from a man aged 50 to 60. V usage is TRBV28 and J usage is TRBJ1-6; weak D call: TRBD1 (6 bases). Source material: memory CD4+ T cells sorted from PBMCs. The CDR3 DNA sequence: TGTGCCAGCAGGTACGGGGGGCAAAGGCCCCTCCACTTT. Amino acids: CASRYGGQRPLHF.